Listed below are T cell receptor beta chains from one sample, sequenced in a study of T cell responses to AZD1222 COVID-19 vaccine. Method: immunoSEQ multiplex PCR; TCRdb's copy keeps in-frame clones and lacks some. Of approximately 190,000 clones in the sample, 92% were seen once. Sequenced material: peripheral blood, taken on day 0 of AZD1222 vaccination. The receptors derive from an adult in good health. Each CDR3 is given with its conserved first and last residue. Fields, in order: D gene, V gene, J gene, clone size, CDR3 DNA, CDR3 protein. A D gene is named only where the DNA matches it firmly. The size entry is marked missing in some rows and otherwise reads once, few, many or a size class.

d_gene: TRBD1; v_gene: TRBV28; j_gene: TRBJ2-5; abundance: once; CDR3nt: TGTGCCAGCAGTTTACCCGGACAGGGCCAAGAGACCCAGTACTTC; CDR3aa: CASSLPGQGQETQYF
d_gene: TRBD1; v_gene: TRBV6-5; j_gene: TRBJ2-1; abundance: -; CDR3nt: TGTGCCAGCAGAGGGGGCCCGAAATTGGTCAATGAGCAGTTCTTC; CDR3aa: CASRGGPKLVNEQFF
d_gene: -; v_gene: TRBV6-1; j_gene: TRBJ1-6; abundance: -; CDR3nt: TGTGCCAGCAGTGATAATCCCATGATCCCCCTCCACTTT; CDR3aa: CASSDNPMIPLHF
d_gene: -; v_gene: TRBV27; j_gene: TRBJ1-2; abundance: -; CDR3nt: TGTGCCAGCAGTAGGGGCCCAGCTAACTATGGCTACACCTTC; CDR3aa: CASSRGPANYGYTF
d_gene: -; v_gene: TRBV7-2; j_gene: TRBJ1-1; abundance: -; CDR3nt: TGTGCCAGCAGCTTAAAGGGGCATGCTGAAGCTTTCTTT; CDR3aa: CASSLKGHAEAFF
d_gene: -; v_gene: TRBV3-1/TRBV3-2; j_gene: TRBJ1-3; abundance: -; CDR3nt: TGTGCCAGCAGCCAAACCCCTTCCGGGACCGCCGGAAACACCATATATTTT; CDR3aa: CASSQTPSGTAGNTIYF
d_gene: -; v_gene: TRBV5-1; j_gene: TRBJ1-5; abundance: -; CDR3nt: TGCGCCAGCAGTTTTGGTGGCAGTCAGCCCCAGCATTTT; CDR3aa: CASSFGGSQPQHF
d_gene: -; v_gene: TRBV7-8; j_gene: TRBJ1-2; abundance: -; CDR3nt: TGTGCCAGCAGCTTAGACGGGTCGGGGGCCCTCGGAGATGGCTACACCTTC; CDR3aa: CASSLDGSGALGDGYTF
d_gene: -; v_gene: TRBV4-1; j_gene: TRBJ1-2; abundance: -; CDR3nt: TGCGCCAGCAGCCAATATGAAGTTAACTATGGCTACACCTTC; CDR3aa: CASSQYEVNYGYTF
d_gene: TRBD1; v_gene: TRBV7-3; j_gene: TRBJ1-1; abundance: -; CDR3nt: TGTGCCAGCAGCTTATTAGGGGACAGGGGCACTGAAGCTTTCTTT; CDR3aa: CASSLLGDRGTEAFF
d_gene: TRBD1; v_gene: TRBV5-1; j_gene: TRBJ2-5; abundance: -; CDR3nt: TGCGCCAGCAGCTTGGACAGGGGATCCGAACAGGTAGAGACCCAGTACTTC; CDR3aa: CASSLDRGSEQVETQYF
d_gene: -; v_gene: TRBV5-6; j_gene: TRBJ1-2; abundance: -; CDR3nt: TGTGCCAGCAGCACTGGACAGACCAACTATGGCTACACCTTC; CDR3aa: CASSTGQTNYGYTF
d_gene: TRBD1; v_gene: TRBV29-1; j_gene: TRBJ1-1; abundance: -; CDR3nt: TGCAGCGCTGCGACAGGGTTGGACACTGAAGCTTTCTTT; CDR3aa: CSAATGLDTEAFF
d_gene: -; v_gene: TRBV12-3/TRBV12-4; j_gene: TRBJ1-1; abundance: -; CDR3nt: TGTGCCAGCAGTTACCGGCAGAACACTGAAGCTTTCTTT; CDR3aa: CASSYRQNTEAFF
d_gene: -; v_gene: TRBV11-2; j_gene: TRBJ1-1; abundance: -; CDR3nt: TGTGCCAGCAGCTTAGGTATTGAGACAACTTTCTTT; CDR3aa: CASSLGIETTFF
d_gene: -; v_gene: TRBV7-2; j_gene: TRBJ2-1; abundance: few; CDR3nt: TGTGCCAGCAGCCCCTCCCGTGGCAGTAACAATGAGCAGTTCTTC; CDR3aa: CASSPSRGSNNEQFF
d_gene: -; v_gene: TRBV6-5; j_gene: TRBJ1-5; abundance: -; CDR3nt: TGTGCCAGCAGTTACTCGGGGGAGGGTCAGCCCCAGCATTTT; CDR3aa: CASSYSGEGQPQHF
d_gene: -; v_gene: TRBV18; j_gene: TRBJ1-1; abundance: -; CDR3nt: TGTGCCAGCTCACCCATACAAATAAAATCAGGGCCCAGGGAAGCTTTCTTT; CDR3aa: CASSPIQIKSGPREAFF
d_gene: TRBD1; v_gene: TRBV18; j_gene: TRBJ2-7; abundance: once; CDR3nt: TGTGCCAGCTCAAAAGGACAGGGGAACTACGAGCAGTACTTC; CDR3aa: CASSKGQGNYEQYF
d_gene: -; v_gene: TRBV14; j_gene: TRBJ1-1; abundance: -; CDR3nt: TGTGCCAGCAGCCAACTAATGAACACTGAAGCTTTCTTT; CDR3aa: CASSQLMNTEAFF
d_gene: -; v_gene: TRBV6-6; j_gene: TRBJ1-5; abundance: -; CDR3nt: TGTGCCAGCAGCTCCTCAGTTAGCAATCAGCCCCAGCATTTT; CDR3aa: CASSSSVSNQPQHF
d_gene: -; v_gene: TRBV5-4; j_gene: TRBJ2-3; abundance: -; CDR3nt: TGTGCCAGCAGCTTGGACCGGTTCGGGACCGTTTCCACAGATACGCAGTATTTT; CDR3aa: CASSLDRFGTVSTDTQYF
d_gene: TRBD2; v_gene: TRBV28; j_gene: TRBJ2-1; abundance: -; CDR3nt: TGTGCCAGCAGTTCCTCAATGGGGGGGGAGTATGAGCAGTTCTTC; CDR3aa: CASSSSMGGEYEQFF
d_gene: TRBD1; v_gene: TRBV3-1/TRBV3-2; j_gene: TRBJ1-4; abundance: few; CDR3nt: TGTGCCAGCAGCCCTAAGAGGGGGCGGAATGAAAAACTGTTTTTT; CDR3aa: CASSPKRGRNEKLFF
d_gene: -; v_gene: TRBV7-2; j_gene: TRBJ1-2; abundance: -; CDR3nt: TGTGCCAGCAGCCCGGGGGCCACTAACTATGGCTACACCTTC; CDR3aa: CASSPGATNYGYTF
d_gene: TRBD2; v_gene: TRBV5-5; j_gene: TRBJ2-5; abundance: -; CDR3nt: TGTGCCAGCAGCTCTCCGGGACTAGCACAAGAGACCCAGTACTTC; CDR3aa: CASSSPGLAQETQYF
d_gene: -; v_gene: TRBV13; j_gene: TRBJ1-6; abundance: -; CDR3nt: TGTGCCAGCAGCTTTCGGGGTAGCTCCTATAATTCACCCCTCCACTTT; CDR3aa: CASSFRGSSYNSPLHF
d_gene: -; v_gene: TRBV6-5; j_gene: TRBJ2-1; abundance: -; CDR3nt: TGTGCCAGCAAAATTGGAGAGGGCTCCAATGAGCAGTTCTTC; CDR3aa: CASKIGEGSNEQFF
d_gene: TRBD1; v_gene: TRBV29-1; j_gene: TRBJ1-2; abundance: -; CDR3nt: TGCAGCGTTGACGACAGGGGGCGAACCGCTAGCTATGGCTACACCTTC; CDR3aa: CSVDDRGRTASYGYTF
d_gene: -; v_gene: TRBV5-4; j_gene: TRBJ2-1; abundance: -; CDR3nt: TGTGCCAGCAGCTTGGCTGAGTTCAATGAGCAGTTCTTC; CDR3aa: CASSLAEFNEQFF
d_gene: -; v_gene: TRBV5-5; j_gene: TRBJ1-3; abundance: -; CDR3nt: TGTGCCAGCAGCTTGAGGGCAGGACCTTACACCATATATTTT; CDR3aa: CASSLRAGPYTIYF
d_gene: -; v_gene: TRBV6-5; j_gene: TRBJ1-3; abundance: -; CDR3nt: TGTGCCAGCAGTCCAGGGTTCTCTGGAAACACCATATATTTT; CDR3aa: CASSPGFSGNTIYF
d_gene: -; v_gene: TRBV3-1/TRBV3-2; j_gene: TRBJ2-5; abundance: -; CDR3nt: TGTGCCAGCGGACCGCTGGGGGAGACCCAGTACTTC; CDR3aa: CASGPLGETQYF
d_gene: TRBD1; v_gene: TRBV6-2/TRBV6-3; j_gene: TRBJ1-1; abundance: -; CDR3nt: TGTGCCAGCAGTTACATTATTGCAGGGGGGAGGAACACTGAAGCTTTCTTT; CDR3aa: CASSYIIAGGRNTEAFF
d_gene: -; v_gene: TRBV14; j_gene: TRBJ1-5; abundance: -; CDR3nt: TGTGCCAGCAGCCAAGATGGCAATCAGCCCCAGCATTTT; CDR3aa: CASSQDGNQPQHF
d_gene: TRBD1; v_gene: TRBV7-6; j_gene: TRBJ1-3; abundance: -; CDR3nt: TGTGCCAGCAGCTCCCAGCGACAGGGGGCAGTAAGAAACACCATATATTTT; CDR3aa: CASSSQRQGAVRNTIYF
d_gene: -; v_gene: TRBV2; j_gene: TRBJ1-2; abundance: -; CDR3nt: TGTGCCAGCAGTGAAGCTTTCAGGCGTCAAGGCTACACCTTC; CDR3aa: CASSEAFRRQGYTF
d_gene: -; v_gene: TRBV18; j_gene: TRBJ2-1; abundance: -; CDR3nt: TGTGCCAGCTCACCACCCACCCCTTACAATGAGCAGTTCTTC; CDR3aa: CASSPPTPYNEQFF
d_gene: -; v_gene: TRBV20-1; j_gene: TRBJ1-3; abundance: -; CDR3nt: TGCAGTGCTAGTCGGACGGCTTCGGGTGGAAACACCATATATTTT; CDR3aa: CSASRTASGGNTIYF
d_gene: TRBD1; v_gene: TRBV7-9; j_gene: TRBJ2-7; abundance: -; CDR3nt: TGTGCCAGCAGCGCCCAATTAGATTTCGGGACAGGGAACTACGAGCAGTACTTC; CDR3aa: CASSAQLDFGTGNYEQYF
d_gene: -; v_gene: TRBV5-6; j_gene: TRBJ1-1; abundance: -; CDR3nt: TGTGCCAGCAGTCCGGACGGGTCGGGGACTGAAGCTTTCTTT; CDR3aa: CASSPDGSGTEAFF
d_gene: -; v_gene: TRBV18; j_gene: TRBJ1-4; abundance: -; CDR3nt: TGTGCCAGCTCACCACCGCAGGGGAACCTTCGCGGGGCAAAACTGTTTTTT; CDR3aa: CASSPPQGNLRGAKLFF
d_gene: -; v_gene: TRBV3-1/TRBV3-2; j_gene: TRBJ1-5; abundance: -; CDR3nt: TGTGCCAGCAGCCAAGATACGGCCAATCAGCCCCAGCATTTT; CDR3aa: CASSQDTANQPQHF